This T cell receptor beta chain was obtained from a study of spatial heterogeneity in lung cancer. Background on the study: The count of detected beta-chain sequences consistently exceeded that of alpha-chain sequences.

Every TCR cDNA molecule carried a tag that served as a unique molecular identifier. TCRdb processed the 5' RACE reads anew with MiXCR; each CDR3 protein has one entry. The data contain around 2,000 distinct CDR3 sequences, roughly a sixth of them seen just once; the ten biggest clones take up less than 65%. Deletions cut 5 bases from V and 1 base from J, with 21 bases between. The CDR3 is made up of 18 amino acids. Germline CDR1 and CDR2: SGHTA and FQGNSA. Stated time point: sample taken at primary tumor resection. Whole RNA came from tumor, nontumor lung or frozen PBMC and was sequenced without being sorted. The donors were about 72 patients with non-small cell lung cancer that was early-stage and untreated. This clonotype was counted once. Antigen specificity is unknown. General study findings and limits: Follow-up blood showed ubiquitous expanded tumor TCRs less than blood at resection did.

The source was PBMCs, collected at surgery. This TCR was sampled from a male donor with early-stage non-small cell lung cancer. The rearrangement uses TRBV7-2 and TRBJ2-4; TRBD1 or TRBD2 may be the D gene (5 bases each). CDR3 DNA sequence: TGTGCCAGCAGCCGTCGGTCAGGGCGCCCGGGGGCCAAAAACATTCAGTACTTC. This translates into CASSRRSGRPGAKNIQYF.